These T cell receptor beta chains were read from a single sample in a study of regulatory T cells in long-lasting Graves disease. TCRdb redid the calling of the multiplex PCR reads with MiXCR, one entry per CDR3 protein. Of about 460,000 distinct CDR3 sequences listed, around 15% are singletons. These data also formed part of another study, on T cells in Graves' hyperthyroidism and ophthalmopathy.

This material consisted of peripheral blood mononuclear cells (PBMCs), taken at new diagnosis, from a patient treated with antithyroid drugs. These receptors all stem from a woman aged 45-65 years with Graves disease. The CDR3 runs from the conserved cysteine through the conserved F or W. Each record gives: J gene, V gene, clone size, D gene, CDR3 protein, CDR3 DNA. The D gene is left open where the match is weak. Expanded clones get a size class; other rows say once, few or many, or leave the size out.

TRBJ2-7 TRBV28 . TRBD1 CASRTQGAGSYEQYF TGTGCCAGCAGGACACAGGGGGCGGGCTCCTACGAGCAGTACTTC
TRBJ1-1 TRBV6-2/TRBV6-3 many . CASSYSGGMNTEAFF TGTGCCAGCAGTTACTCAGGGGGGATGAACACTGAAGCTTTCTTT
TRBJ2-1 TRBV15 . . CATSRGRERYNEQFF TGTGCCACCAGCAGAGGACGGGAGCGGTACAATGAGCAGTTCTTC
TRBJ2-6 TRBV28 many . CASSLWSGANVLTF TGTGCCAGCAGTTTATGGTCTGGGGCCAACGTCCTGACTTTC
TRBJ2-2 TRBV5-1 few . CASSPEGDSGELFF TGCGCCAGCAGCCCAGAGGGCGATTCCGGGGAGCTGTTTTTT
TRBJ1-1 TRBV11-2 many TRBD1 CASSFNRGSIAEAFF TGTGCCAGCAGCTTTAACAGGGGTTCCATCGCTGAAGCTTTCTTT
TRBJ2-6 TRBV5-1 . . CASGSGFSGANVLTF TGCGCCAGCGGATCAGGGTTCTCTGGGGCCAACGTCCTGACTTTC
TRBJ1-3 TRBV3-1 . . CASSRYGEGSGNTIYF TGTGCCAGCAGCCGGTACGGAGAGGGCTCTGGAAACACCATATATTTT
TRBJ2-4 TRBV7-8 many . CASSLGPLAKNIQYF TGTGCCAGCAGCTTAGGGCCGCTAGCCAAAAACATTCAGTACTTC
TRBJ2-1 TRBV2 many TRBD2 CASRAGGAGNEQFF TGTGCCAGCAGGGCGGGGGGCGCTGGGAATGAGCAGTTCTTC
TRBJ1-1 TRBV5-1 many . CASSLGQGRNTEAFF TGCGCCAGCAGCTTGGGGCAGGGAAGGAACACTGAAGCTTTCTTT
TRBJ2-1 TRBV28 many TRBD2 CANVAGLGYNEQFF TGTGCCAACGTAGCGGGATTAGGGTACAATGAGCAGTTCTTC
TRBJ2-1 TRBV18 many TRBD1 CASSPRQGAFYNEQFF TGTGCCAGCTCACCACGGCAGGGGGCGTTCTACAATGAGCAGTTCTTC
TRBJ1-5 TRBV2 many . CASRSFQGGQPQHF TGTGCCAGTAGAAGTTTCCAGGGTGGCCAGCCCCAGCATTTT
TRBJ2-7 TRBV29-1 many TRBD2 CSAGLADEQYF TGCAGCGCAGGACTAGCAGACGAGCAGTACTTC
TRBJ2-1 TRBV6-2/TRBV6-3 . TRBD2 CASRQGLAGLLRSYNEQFF TGTGCCAGCAGACAGGGACTAGCGGGATTACTTCGCTCCTACAATGAGCAGTTCTTC
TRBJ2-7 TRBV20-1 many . CSASTDMPHEQYF TGCAGTGCTTCAACAGACATGCCCCACGAGCAGTACTTC
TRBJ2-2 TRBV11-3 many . CASSLLAGELFF TGTGCCAGCAGCTTACTAGCTGGGGAGCTGTTTTTT
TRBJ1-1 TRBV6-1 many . CASSEEWGASTEAFF TGTGCCAGCAGTGAAGAGTGGGGCGCGAGCACTGAAGCTTTCTTT
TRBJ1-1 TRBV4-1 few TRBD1 CASSLSGTGATEAFF TGCGCCAGCAGCCTCTCCGGGACAGGGGCCACTGAAGCTTTCTTT
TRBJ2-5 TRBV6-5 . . CASSYLFTGTQETQYF TGTGCCAGCAGTTACCTTTTTACGGGGACTCAAGAGACCCAGTACTTC
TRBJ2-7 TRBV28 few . CASSLLALSSYEQYF TGTGCCAGCAGTTTGTTGGCGTTAAGCTCCTACGAGCAGTACTTC
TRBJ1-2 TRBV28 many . CASSSQDGYTF TGTGCCAGCAGCTCGCAGGATGGCTACACCTTC
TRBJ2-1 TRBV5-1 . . CASSLEALSYNEQFF TGCGCCAGCAGCTTGGAGGCGTTGTCCTACAATGAGCAGTTCTTC
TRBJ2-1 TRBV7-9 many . CASNPAGTVYNEQFF TGTGCCAGCAACCCGGCGGGGACAGTCTACAATGAGCAGTTCTTC
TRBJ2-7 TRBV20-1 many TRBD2 CSARDPGTSAYEQYF TGCAGTGCTAGAGATCCCGGGACTAGCGCCTACGAGCAGTACTTC
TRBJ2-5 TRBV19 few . CASSIQGRETQYF TGTGCCAGTAGTATACAAGGGCGAGAGACCCAGTACTTC
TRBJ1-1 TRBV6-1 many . CASKFLNTEAFF TGTGCCAGCAAATTTTTGAACACTGAAGCTTTCTTT
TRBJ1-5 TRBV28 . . CASSLSRGNQPQHF TGTGCCAGCAGTTTAAGTCGCGGCAATCAGCCCCAGCATTTT
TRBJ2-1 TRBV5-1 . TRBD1 CASSLAGQGSSYNEQFF TGCGCCAGCAGCTTGGCGGGACAGGGGAGCTCCTACAATGAGCAGTTCTTC
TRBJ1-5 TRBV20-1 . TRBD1 CSATTGGFSRGQPQHF TGCAGTGCTACGACAGGGGGCTTTTCGAGGGGTCAGCCCCAGCATTTT
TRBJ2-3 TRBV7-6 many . CASSPRPGSDTQYF TGTGCCAGCAGCCCAAGACCAGGGTCAGATACGCAGTATTTT
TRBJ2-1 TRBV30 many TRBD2 CAWSTSGSINEQFF TGTGCCTGGAGTACTAGCGGGAGTATTAATGAGCAGTTCTTC
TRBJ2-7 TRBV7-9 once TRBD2 CASSCSLDERGEDYEQYF TGTGCCAGCAGCTGTTCTCTGGACGAGCGGGGAGAAGACTACGAGCAGTACTTC
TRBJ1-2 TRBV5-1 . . CASSEATQIYGYTF TGCGCCAGCAGCGAAGCTACGCAGATCTATGGCTACACCTTC
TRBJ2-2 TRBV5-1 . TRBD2 CTSSLPGLATGELFF TGCACCAGCAGCTTACCGGGACTAGCGACCGGGGAGCTGTTTTTT
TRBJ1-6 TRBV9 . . CASSAGGAGNSPLHF TGTGCCAGCAGCGCCGGGGGGGCAGGTAATTCACCCCTCCACTTT
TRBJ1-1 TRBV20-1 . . CSARLILTGQPEAFF TGCAGTGCTAGATTAATCCTTACGGGGCAGCCTGAAGCTTTCTTT
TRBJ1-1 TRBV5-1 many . CASSFGTATMNTEAFF TGCGCCAGCAGCTTCGGGACGGCTACAATGAACACTGAAGCTTTCTTT
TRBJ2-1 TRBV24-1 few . CATSDLREQFF TGTGCCACCAGTGATTTGAGGGAGCAGTTCTTC
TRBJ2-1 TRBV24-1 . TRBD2 CATRGTSGHNEQFF TGTGCCACCCGAGGGACTAGCGGCCACAATGAGCAGTTCTTC
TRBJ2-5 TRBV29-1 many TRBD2 CSVFRLAPQETQYF TGCAGCGTTTTCCGACTAGCCCCACAAGAGACCCAGTACTTC
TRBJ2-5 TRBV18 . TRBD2 CASSPPLAGGAAF TGTGCCAGCTCACCACCTCTAGCGGGAGGCGCCGCCTTC
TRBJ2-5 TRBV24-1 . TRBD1 CATSDFNRGQETQYF TGTGCCACCAGTGATTTTAACAGGGGCCAAGAGACCCAGTACTTC
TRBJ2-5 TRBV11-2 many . CASSLAVRRSKETQYF TGTGCCAGCAGCTTAGCAGTCCGACGCAGTAAAGAGACCCAGTACTTC